This T cell receptor (beta chain) was captured in a study of T-cell memory formation after mild COVID-19. The CDR3 sequence is 13 residues long. Looked up from germline, CDR1 is DFQATT and CDR2 is SNEGSKA (reference sequence). V lost 7 bases to trimming and J lost 2 bases; unmatched junction nucleotides: 7. This clonotype was observed at least ten times. A single record per CDR3 protein comes from TCRdb applying MiXCR to the 5' RACE reads. The sample consists of 540,000 or so distinct CDR3 sequences, 20% of them appearing once. The sequence came from an adult woman who had mild COVID-19 (a few samples of this study predate the infection). Cell type and time point are not known. Sequenced sample: PBMCs or a T cell subset sorted from them (not recorded which). The chain links TRBV20-1 to TRBJ2-7; 8 positions agree with TRBD2. The CDR3 loop is CSVRLAGPYEQYF. CDR3 nucleotides: TGCAGTGTTAGGCTAGCGGGCCCCTACGAGCAGTACTTC.